This T cell receptor (beta chain) was retrieved from a study of T cell responses to AZD1222 COVID-19 vaccine. Whole-study findings and limits: Targeting of unmutated variant regions was reportedly seen in nearly half of spike-specific TCRs. It should be noted that donors were predominantly white British and more often female, and clonal diversity was possibly underestimated.

The protocol was immunoSEQ multiplex PCR, while the TCRdb copy is restricted to in-frame clones and leaves out a portion. Among about 150,000 clones listed, over 85% were seen once. In regard to this clone: Its antigen remains unknown.

Trimming stripped 2 bases from V and 2 bases from J, with 9 bases between. Looked up from germline, CDR1 is MNHEY and CDR2 is SVGEGT. The CDR3 runs to 14 residues. This sequence originates from an adult in good health. The source material was peripheral blood, sampled on day 0 of AZD1222 vaccination. V and J are TRBV6-2 or TRBV6-3 and TRBJ1-2; TRBD1 is a possible D gene (5 bases). The CDR3 loop reads CASSYRGKNYGYTF. DNA for the CDR3: TGTGCCAGCAGTTACAGGGGAAAGAACTATGGCTACACCTTC.